This paragraph reports one T cell receptor (beta chain). The antigen remains unidentified. Method: immunoSEQ multiplex PCR; TCRdb's copy keeps in-frame clones and lacks some. In the table there are tens of thousands of clones, 82% of which are singletons. The germline CDR1 and CDR2 sequences are SGHTA and FQGNSA. V was cut by 4 bases and J by 1 base, with 12 bases left in between. The CDR3 spans 15 residues. The data derive from a study of OX40 agonist ivuxolimab in advanced cancers. Study at large: It was ivuxolimab, an agonistic anti-OX40 (CD134) antibody, that patients were treated with. Participants, 70% to 90% male, averaged about 59 years of age, ranging from about 23 to 85. One patient with hepatocellular carcinoma and two with cutaneous melanoma, three in all, had partial responses. General study findings and limits: Some nonresponders additionally presented with little normalized T-cell clonal expansion.

The sequence came from an adult with an advanced solid tumor such as melanoma, head and neck, liver or kidney cancer. The sequencing here drew on CD4+ or CD8+ T cells sorted from blood, taken in a trial of the OX40 agonist ivuxolimab. The chain combines TRBV7-2 with TRBJ2-3, with TRBD2 as a possible D gene (5 bases). CDR3 residues: CASSWTGLGTDTQYF. CDR3 nucleotides: TGTGCCAGCAGCTGGACTGGGCTAGGCACAGATACGCAGTATTTT.